This TCR beta chain was found in a study of cytomegalovirus exposure and HLA in healthy donors. As for the study in general: Within an early data release were about 85 million unique TCRs drawn from HLA-typed donors.

Broader study findings: Clonal expansion was found to be greater in HLA-associated TCR beta chains than in equally common others in a later analysis.

Donors consisted of healthy bone marrow donors. The primer mix had 60 Vbeta and 13 Jbeta primers. Generated by immunoSEQ multiplex PCR, the TCRdb table keeps only in-frame clones and is missing some. Of roughly 110,000 clones listed, 73% are singletons. Concerning this clone: Antigen unknown.

This CDR3 comprises 14 residues. Between the trimmed V and J ends, which lost 7 bases and 0 bases, there was a span of 11 bases. Germline V gene data show CDR1 as MNHNY and CDR2 as SVGAGI (reference sequence). This clonotype was sampled from a man aged 25-40 years in good health and CMV-seronegative. The sequenced material came from PBMCs. The V call is TRBV6-6, the J call TRBJ2-3; D is possibly TRBD2 (5 bases). The CDR3 DNA reads as TGTGCCAGCAAGGCTTCGGGAAGCACAGATACGCAGTATTTT. Translated, it gives CASKASGSTDTQYF.